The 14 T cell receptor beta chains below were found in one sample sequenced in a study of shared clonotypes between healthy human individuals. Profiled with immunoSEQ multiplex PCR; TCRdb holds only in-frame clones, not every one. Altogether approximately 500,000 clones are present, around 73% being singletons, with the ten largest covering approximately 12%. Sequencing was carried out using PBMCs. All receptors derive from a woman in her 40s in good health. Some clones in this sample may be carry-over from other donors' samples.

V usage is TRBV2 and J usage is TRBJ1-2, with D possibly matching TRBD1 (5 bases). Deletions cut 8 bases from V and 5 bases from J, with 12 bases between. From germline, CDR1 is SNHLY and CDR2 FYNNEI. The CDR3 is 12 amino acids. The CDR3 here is CASSREMYGYTF. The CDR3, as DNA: TGTGCCAGCTCCAGGGAGATGTATGGCTACACCTTC.

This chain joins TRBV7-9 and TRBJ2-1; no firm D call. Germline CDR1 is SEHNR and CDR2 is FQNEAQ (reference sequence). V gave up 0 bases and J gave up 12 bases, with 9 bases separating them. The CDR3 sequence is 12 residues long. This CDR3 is CASSLAGPGQFF. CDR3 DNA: TGTGCCAGCAGCTTAGCCGGACCTGGGCAGTTCTTC.

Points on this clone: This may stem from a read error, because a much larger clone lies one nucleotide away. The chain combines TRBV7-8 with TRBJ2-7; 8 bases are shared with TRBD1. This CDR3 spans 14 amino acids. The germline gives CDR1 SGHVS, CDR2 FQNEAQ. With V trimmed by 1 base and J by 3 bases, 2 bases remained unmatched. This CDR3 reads CASSLGTGIYEQYF. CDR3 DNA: TGTGCCAGCAGCTTAGGGACAGGGATCTACGAGCAGTACTTC.

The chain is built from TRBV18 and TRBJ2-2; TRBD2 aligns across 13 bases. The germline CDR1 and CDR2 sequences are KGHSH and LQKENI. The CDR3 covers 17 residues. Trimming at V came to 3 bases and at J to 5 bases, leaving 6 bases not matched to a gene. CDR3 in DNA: TGTGCCAGCTCACCCACTAGCGGGAGGGCCCAGACCGGGGAGCTGTTTTTT. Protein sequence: CASSPTSGRAQTGELFF.

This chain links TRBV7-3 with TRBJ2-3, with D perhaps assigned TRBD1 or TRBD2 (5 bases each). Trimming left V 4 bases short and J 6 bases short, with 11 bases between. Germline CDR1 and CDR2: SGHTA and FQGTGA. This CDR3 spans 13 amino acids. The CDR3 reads CASSSGPPDTQYF. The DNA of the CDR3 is TGTGCCAGCAGCTCGGGACCCCCGGATACGCAGTATTTT.

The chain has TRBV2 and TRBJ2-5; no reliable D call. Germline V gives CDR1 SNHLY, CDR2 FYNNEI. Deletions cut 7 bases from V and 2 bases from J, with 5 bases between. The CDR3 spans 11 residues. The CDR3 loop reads CASMLQETQYF. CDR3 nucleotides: TGTGCCAGCATGCTACAAGAGACCCAGTACTTC.

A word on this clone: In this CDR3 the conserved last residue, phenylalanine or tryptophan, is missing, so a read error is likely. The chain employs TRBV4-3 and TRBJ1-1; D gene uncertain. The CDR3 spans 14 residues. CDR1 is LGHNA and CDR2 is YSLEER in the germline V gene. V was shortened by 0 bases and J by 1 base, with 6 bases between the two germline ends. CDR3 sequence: CASSQEWGNTEAFL. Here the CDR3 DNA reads TGCGCCAGCAGCCAAGAATGGGGGAACACTGAAGCTTTCCTT.

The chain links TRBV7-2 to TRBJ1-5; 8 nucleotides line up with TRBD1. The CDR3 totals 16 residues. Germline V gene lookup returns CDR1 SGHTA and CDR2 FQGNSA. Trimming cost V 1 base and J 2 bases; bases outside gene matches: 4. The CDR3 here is CASSLDRGRGNQPQHF. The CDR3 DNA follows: TGTGCCAGCAGCTTAGACAGGGGGAGAGGCAATCAGCCCCAGCATTTT.

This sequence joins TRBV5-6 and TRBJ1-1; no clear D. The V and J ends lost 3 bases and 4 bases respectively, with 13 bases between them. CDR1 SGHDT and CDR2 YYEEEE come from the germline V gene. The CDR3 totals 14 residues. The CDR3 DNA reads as TGTGCCAGCAGCTCCCAATTAGGGTTCACTGAAGCTTTCTTT. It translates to CASSSQLGFTEAFF.

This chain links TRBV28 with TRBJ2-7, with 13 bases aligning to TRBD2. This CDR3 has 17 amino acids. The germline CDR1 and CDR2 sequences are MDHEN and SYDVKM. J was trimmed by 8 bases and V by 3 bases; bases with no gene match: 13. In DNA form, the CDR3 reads TGTGCCAGCAGTTTTCTCCGGACTAGCGGGAGTCCGGTCCAGCAGTACTTC. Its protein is CASSFLRTSGSPVQQYF.

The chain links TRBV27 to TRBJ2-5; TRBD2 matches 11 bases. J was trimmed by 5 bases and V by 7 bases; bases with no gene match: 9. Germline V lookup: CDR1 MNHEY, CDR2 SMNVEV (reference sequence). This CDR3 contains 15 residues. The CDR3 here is CASNPLAGVVETQYF. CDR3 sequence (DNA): TGTGCCAGCAACCCACTAGCGGGAGTTGTGGAGACCCAGTACTTC.

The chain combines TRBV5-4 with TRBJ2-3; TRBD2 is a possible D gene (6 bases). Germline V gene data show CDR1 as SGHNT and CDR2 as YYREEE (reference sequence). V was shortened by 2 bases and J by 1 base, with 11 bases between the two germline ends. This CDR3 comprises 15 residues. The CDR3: CASSLPSVGTDTQYF. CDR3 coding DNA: TGTGCCAGCAGCTTACCTAGCGTGGGCACAGATACGCAGTATTTT.

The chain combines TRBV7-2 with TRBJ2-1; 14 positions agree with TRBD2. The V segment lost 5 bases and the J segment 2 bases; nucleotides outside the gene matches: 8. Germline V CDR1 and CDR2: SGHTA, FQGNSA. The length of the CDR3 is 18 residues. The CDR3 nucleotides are TGTGCCAGCAGCCAGACTAGCGGGAGGGCTCGGGCCTACAATGAGCAGTTCTTC. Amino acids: CASSQTSGRARAYNEQFF. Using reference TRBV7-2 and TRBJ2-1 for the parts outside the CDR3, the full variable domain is GAGVSQSPSNKVTEKGKDVELRCDPISGHTALYWYRQSLGQGLEFLIYFQGNSAPDKSGLPSDRFSAERTGGSVSTLTIQRTQQEDSAVYLCASSQTSGRARAYNEQFFGPGTRLTVL.

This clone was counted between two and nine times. The CDR3 here is CASSGGLAVRETQYF. In DNA form, the CDR3 reads TGTGCCAGCAGCGGGGGACTAGCGGTCCGGGAGACCCAGTACTTC. The chain links TRBV9 to TRBJ2-5; TRBD2 matches 11 bases. This CDR3 is built from 15 residues. In germline, CDR1 is SGDLS, CDR2 YYNGEE. V dropped 3 bases and J dropped 5; count of bases not matched to a gene: 6.